What follows is one T cell receptor (beta chain) and its context. Its antigen is unidentified. The source of the sample is a study of cytomegalovirus exposure and HLA in healthy donors. PCR was performed using 60 Vbeta and 13 Jbeta primers. TCRdb keeps only in-frame clones here, not all; method: immunoSEQ multiplex PCR. Among under 110,000 clones listed, 65% to 85% were seen once. Overall study results and limits: Sequencing likely produced, as an artifact, a cluster of highly shared sequence variants. Clonal expansion was found to be greater in HLA-associated TCR beta chains than in equally common others in a later analysis.

The sequencing input was PBMCs. The clonotype comes from a man aged 50-60 years in good health and CMV-seronegative.

The CDR3 sequence: CASRRANSYNSPLHF. The CDR3 DNA reads as TGTGCCAGCAGGAGGGCGAATTCCTATAATTCACCCCTCCACTTT. V usage is TRBV7-8 and J usage is TRBJ1-6; D gene ambiguous. Germline V CDR1 and CDR2: SGHVS, FQNEAQ. CDR3 length: 15 amino acids. V was clipped by 6 bases and J by 1 base, with 10 bases between them.